This record concerns one T cell receptor (beta chain) sequence. Assay used: immunoSEQ multiplex PCR; TCRdb lists only in-frame clones, some missing. The sample has 200,000 or so clones; about 80% are singletons. This sample stems from a study of blood T cell repertoires in COVID-19. With 5 bases removed from V and 7 bases from J, the gap between germline ends came to 20 bases. Looked up from germline, CDR1 is MDHEN and CDR2 is SYDVKM. The CDR3 loop spans 15 amino acids. The origin of this receptor is a woman in her 30s who had recovered from COVID-19. Sample: peripheral blood. The chain is built from TRBV28 and TRBJ1-1; D gene unclear. The CDR3 DNA sequence: TGTGCCAGCAGTCCCCGTCTGGGGAGTAGTGGTGAAGCTTTCTTT. It codes for CASSPRLGSSGEAFF.